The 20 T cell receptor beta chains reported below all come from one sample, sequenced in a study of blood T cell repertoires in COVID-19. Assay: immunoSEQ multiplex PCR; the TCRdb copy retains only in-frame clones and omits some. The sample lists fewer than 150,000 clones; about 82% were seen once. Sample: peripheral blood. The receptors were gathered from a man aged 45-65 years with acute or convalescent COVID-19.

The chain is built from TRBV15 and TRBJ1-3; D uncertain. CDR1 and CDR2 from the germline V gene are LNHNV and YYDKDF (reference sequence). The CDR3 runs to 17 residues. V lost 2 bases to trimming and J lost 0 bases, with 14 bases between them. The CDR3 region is CATSRSLSRLSGNTIYF. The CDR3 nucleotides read TGTGCCACCAGCAGAAGCCTCTCCCGCCTCTCTGGAAACACCATATATTTT.

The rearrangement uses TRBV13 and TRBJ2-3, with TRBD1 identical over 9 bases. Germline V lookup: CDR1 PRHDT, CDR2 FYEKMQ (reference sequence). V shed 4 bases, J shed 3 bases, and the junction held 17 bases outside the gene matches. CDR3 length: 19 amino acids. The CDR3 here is CASSSIPGQGTGTTDTQYF. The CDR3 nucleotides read TGTGCCAGCAGCTCCATTCCGGGACAGGGAACCGGGACGACAGATACGCAGTATTTT.

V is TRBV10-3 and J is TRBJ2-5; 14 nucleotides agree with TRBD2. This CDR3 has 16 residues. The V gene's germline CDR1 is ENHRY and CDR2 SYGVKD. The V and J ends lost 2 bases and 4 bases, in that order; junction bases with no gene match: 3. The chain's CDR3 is CAISEGTSGGIETQYF. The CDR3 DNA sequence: TGTGCCATCAGTGAGGGGACTAGCGGGGGTATAGAGACCCAGTACTTC.

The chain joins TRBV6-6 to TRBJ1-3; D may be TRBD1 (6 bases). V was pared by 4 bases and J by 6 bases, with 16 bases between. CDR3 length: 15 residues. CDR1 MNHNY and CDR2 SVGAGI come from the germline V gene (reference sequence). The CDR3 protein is CASSSDRSGENTIYF. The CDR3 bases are TGTGCCAGCAGTTCCGACAGGTCAGGGGAAAACACCATATATTTT.

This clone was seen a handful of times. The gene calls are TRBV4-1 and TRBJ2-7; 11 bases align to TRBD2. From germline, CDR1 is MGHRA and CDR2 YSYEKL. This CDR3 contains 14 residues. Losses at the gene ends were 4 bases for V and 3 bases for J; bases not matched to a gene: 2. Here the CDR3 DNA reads TGCGCCAGCAGCCCGGGACTAGCGGTCTACGAGCAGTACTTC. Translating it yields CASSPGLAVYEQYF.

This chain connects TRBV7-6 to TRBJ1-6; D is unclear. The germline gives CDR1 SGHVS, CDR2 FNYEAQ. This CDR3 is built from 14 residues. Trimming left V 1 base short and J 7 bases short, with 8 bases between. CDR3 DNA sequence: TGTGCCAGCAGCTTAGTACAGCTAAATTCACCCCTCCACTTT. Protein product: CASSLVQLNSPLHF. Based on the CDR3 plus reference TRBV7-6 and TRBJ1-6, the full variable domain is GAGVSQSPRYKVTKRGQDVALRCDPISGHVSLYWYRQALGQGPEFLTYFNYEAQQDKSGLPNDRFSAERPEGSISTLTIQRTEQRDSAMYRCASSLVQLNSPLHFGNGTRLTVT.

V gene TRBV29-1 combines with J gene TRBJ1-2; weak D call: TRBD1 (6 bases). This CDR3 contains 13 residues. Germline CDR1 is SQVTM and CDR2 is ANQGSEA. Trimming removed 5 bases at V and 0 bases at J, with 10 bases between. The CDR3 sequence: CSVRTAANYGYTF. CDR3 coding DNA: TGCAGCGTTCGGACAGCCGCTAACTATGGCTACACCTTC.

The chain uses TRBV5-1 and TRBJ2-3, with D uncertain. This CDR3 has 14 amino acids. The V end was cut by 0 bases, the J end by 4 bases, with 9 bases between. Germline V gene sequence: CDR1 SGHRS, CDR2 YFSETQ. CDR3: CASSLGLVPDTQYF. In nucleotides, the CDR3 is TGCGCCAGCAGCTTGGGATTAGTCCCAGATACGCAGTATTTT. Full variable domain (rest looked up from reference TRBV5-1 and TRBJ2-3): KAGVTQTPRYLIKTRGQQVTLSCSPISGHRSVSWYQQTPGQGLQFLFEYFSETQRNKGNFPGRFSGRQFSNSRSEMNVSTLELGDSALYLCASSLGLVPDTQYFGPGTRLTVL.

CDR3 region: CASSNLKQGFYEQYF. DNA for the CDR3: TGTGCCAGCAGCAACTTAAAACAGGGTTTCTACGAGCAGTACTTC. The V and J genes are TRBV21-1 and TRBJ2-7; the table's D call, TRBD1, has no DNA check behind it. TRBV21-1 is flagged as a pseudogene. The CDR3 is 15 residues long.

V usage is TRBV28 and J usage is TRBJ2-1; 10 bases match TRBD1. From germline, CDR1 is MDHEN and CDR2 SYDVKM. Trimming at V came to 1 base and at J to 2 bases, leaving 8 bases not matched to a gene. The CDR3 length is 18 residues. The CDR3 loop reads CASSLFTPGTGAYNEQFF. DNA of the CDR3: TGTGCCAGCAGTTTATTCACTCCCGGGACAGGGGCCTACAATGAGCAGTTCTTC.

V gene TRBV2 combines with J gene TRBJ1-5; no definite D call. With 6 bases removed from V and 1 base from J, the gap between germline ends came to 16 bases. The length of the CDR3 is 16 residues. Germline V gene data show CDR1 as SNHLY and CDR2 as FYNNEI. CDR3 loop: CASRAGILGSNQPQHF. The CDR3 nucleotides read TGTGCCAGCAGGGCCGGGATCCTTGGGAGCAATCAGCCCCAGCATTTT.

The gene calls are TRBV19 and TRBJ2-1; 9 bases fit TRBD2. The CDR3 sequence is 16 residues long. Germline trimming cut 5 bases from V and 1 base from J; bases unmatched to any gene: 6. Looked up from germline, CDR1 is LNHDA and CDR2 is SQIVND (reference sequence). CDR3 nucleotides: TGTGCCAGTAGTTTCATAGCGGGAGTATCCTACAATGAGCAGTTCTTC. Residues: CASSFIAGVSYNEQFF.

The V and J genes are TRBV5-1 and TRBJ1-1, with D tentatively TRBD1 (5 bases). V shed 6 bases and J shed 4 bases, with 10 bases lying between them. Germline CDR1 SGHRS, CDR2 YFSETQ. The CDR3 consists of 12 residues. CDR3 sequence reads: CASTYGGTEAFF. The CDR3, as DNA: TGCGCCAGCACATACGGGGGCACTGAAGCTTTCTTT.

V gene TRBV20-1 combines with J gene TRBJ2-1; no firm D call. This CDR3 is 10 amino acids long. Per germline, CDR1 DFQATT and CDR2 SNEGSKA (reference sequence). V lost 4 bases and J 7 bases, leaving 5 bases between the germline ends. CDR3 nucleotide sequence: TGCAGTGCTACCCAGAATGAGCAGTTCTTC. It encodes CSATQNEQFF.

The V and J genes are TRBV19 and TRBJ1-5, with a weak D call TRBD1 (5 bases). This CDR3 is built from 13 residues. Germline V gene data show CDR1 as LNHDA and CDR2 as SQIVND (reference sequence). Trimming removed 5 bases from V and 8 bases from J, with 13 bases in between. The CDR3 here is CASSGGGLEPQHF. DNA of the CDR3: TGTGCCAGTAGTGGGGGGGGACTTGAGCCCCAGCATTTT.

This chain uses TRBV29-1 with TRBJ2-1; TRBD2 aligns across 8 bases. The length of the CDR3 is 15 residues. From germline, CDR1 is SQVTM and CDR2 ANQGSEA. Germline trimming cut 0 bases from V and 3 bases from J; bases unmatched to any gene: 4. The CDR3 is CSVEEGTSSYNEQFF. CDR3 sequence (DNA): TGCAGCGTTGAAGAAGGGACTAGTAGCTACAATGAGCAGTTCTTC.

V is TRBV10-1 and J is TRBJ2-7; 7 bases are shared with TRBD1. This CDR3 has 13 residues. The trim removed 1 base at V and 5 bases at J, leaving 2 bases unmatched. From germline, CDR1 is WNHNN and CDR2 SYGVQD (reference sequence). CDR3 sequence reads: CASSEWTGNEQYF. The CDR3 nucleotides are TGCGCCAGCAGTGAGTGGACAGGCAACGAGCAGTACTTC.

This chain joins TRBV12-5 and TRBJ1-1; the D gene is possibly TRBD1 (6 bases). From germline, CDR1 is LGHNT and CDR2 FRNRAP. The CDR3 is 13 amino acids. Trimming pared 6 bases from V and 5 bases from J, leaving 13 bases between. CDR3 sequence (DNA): TGTGCTAGTGGGAACAGGGCCAGGACTGAAGCTTTCTTT. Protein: CASGNRARTEAFF. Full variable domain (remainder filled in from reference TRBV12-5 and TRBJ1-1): DARVTQTPRHKVTEMGQEVTMRCQPILGHNTVFWYRQTMMQGLELLAYFRNRAPLDDSGMPKDRFSAEMPDATLATLKIQPSEPRDSAVYFCASGNRARTEAFFGQGTRLTVV.

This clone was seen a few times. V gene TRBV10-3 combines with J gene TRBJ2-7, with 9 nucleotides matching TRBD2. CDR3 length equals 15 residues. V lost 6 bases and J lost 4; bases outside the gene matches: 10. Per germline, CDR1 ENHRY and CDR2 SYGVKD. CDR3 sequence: CAIRGTEREAYEQYF. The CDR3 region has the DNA TGTGCCATCAGGGGGACCGAGCGGGAGGCTTACGAGCAGTACTTC.

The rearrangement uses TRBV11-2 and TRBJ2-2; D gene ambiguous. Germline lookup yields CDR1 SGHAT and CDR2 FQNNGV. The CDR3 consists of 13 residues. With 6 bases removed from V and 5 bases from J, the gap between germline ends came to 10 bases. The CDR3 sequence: CASRIYRTGELFF. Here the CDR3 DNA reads TGTGCCAGCAGGATTTACCGGACCGGGGAGCTGTTTTTT.